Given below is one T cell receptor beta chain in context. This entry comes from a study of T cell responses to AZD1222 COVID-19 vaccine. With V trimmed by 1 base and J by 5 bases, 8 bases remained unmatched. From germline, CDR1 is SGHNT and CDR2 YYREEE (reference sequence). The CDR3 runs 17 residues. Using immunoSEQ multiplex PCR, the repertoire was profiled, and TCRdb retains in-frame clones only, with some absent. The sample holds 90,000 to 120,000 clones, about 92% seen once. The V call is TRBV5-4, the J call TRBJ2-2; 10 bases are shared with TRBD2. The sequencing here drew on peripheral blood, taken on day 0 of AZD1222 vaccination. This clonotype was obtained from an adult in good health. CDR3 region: CASSLSLAGVRTGELFF. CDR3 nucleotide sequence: TGTGCCAGCAGCTTGAGCCTAGCGGGAGTAAGGACCGGGGAGCTGTTTTTT.